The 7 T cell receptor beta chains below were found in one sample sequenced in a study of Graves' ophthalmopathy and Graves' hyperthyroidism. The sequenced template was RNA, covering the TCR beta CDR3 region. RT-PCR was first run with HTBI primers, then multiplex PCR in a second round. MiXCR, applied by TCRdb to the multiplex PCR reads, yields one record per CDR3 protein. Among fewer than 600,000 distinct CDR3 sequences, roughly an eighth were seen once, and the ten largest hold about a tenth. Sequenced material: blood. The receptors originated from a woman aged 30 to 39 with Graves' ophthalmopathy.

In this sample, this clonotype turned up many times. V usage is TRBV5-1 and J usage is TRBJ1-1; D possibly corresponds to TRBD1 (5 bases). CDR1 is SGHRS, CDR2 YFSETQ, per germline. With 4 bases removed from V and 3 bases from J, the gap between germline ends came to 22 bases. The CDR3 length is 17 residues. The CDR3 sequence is CASSNLRRGLDYTEAFF. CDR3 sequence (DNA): TGCGCCAGCAGCAATCTCAGGAGGGGACTTGATTACACTGAAGCTTTCTTT.

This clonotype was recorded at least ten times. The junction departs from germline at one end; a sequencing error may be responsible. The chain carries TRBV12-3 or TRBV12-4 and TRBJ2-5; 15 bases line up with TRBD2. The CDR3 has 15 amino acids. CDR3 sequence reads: CTSSPGTSGGKTQYF. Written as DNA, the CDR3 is TGTACCAGCAGCCCCGGGACTAGCGGGGGGAAGACCCAGTACTTC.

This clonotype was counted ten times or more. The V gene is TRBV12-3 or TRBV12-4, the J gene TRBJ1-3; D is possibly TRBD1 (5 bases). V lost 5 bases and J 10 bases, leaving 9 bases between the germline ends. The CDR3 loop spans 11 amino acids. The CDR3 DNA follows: TGTGCCAGCAGTCGGGGGTATACCATATATTTT. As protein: CASSRGYTIYF.

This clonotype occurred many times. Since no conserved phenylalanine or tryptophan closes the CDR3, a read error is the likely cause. The CDR3: CASSFWAEANGYTL. The CDR3 DNA reads as TGTGCCAGCAGTTTCTGGGCGGAGGCGAATGGCTACACCCTC. The chain couples TRBV28 to TRBJ1-2; D is ambiguous. CDR1 and CDR2 (germline): MDHEN, SYDVKM. The V gene lost 3 bases and the J gene lost 6 bases, with 14 bases spanning the gap. This CDR3 is 14 amino acids long.

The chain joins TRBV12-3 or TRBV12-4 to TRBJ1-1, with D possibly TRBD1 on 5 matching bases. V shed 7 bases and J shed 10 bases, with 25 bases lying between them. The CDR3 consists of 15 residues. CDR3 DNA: TGTGCCAGCACCCCTGGTCGGTCATGGGGGTTTGGAGCTTTCTTT. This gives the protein CASTPGRSWGFGAFF.

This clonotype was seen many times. The CDR3 bases are TGTGCCAGCAAGAGGCACAACCAAGAGACCCAGTACTTC. This gives the protein CASKRHNQETQYF. V is TRBV6-1 and J is TRBJ2-5; D gene ambiguous. V was clipped by 7 bases and J by 0 bases, with 9 bases between them. This CDR3 has 13 residues. Germline loops: CDR1 MNHNS, CDR2 SASEGT.

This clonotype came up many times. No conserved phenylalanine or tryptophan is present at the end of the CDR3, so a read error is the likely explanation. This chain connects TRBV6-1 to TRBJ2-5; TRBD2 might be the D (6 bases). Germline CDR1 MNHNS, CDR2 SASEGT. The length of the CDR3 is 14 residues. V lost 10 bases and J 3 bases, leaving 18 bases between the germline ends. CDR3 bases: TGTGCCACCTCATTCGGGGGAGGTGAAGAGACCCAGTACTCC. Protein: CATSFGGGEETQYS.